The 20 T cell receptor beta chains in this list originate from one sample, sequenced in a study of CD8+CD57+ T cells in acquired aplastic anemia. It was patients with CD8+CD57+ cell expansion by flow cytometry who were chosen for sequencing. Researchers used genomic DNA as the template to profile TCR beta VDJ and CDR3. TCRdb re-called the reads with MiXCR, one entry per CDR3 protein. The sample has 200,000 to 250,000 distinct CDR3 sequences; roughly 50% are singletons. Sample: sorted CD4+, CD8+, or CD8+CD57+ T cells (not recorded which) from PBMCs. These receptors all stem from a human donor with aplastic anemia.

The chain is built from TRBV15 and TRBJ2-5; D remains unclear. V lost 0 bases, J lost 2 bases, and 7 bases lay in between. The CDR3 contains 14 residues. The germline V gene has CDR1 LNHNV and CDR2 YYDKDF (reference sequence). The CDR3 sequence is CATSRDKQQETQYF. For the CDR3, the DNA is TGTGCCACCAGCAGAGATAAACAGCAAGAGACCCAGTACTTC.

This chain connects TRBV7-2 to TRBJ2-1; the match to TRBD2 covers 8 bases. This CDR3 has 13 amino acids. Germline-derived CDR1 and CDR2 are SGHTA and FQGNSA. The V and J ends lost 5 bases and 8 bases, in that order; junction bases with no gene match: 5. This CDR3 is CASSPSGGHEQFF. The CDR3 DNA is TGTGCCAGCAGCCCATCGGGGGGGCATGAGCAGTTCTTC. Full variable domain (missing parts from reference TRBV7-2 and TRBJ2-1): GAGVSQSPSNKVTEKGKDVELRCDPISGHTALYWYRQSLGQGLEFLIYFQGNSAPDKSGLPSDRFSAERTGGSVSTLTIQRTQQEDSAVYLCASSPSGGHEQFFGPGTRLTVL.

CDR3 residues: CSAQAGTYEQYF. Here the CDR3 DNA reads TGCAGTGCCCAGGCAGGGACCTACGAGCAGTACTTC. The rearrangement joins TRBV20-1 to TRBJ2-7, with a weak D call TRBD1 (5 bases). From germline, CDR1 is DFQATT and CDR2 SNEGSKA (reference sequence). The CDR3 is 12 residues long. The V and J ends lost 6 bases and 2 bases respectively, with 11 bases between them.

This clonotype was seen just once. Being one base from a much bigger clone, this may be a read error. The gene calls are TRBV6-5 and TRBJ1-1; tentative D call: TRBD1 (5 bases). There are 15 residues in the CDR3. CDR1 is MNHEY, CDR2 SVGAGI, per germline. The V end lost 4 bases, the J end lost 4 bases, and 16 bases lay between the germline ends. DNA of the CDR3: TGTGCCAGCAGTTGCTCGAACAGGCCCACCACTGAAGCTTTCTTT. This codes for CASSCSNRPTTEAFF.

The CDR3 spells CAISEPPDRGAGYGYTF. The CDR3 DNA follows: TGTGCCATCAGTGAGCCACCCGACAGGGGCGCAGGGTATGGCTACACCTTC. The chain couples TRBV10-3 to TRBJ1-2, with 8 positions matching TRBD1. CDR1 and CDR2 (germline): ENHRY, SYGVKD. Trimming at V came to 2 bases and at J to 5 bases, leaving 13 bases not matched to a gene. CDR3 size: 17 residues.

The chain combines TRBV7-6 with TRBJ2-2, with 8 bases fitting TRBD2. From germline, CDR1 is SGHVS and CDR2 FNYEAQ. This CDR3 is built from 18 residues. Trimming cost V 1 base and J 1 base; bases outside gene matches: 8. This CDR3 is CASSLEGSGAGNTGELFF. The DNA of the CDR3 is TGTGCCAGCAGCTTAGAAGGTAGCGGGGCAGGGAACACCGGGGAGCTGTTTTTT.

In this sample, this clonotype turned up many times. The chain carries TRBV5-8 and TRBJ1-4; a weak D match, TRBD1 (6 bases). The V gene lost 7 bases and the J gene lost 3 bases, with 10 bases spanning the gap. Looked up from germline, CDR1 is SGHTS and CDR2 is YDEGEE. This CDR3 contains 13 residues. The DNA of the CDR3 is TGTGCCAGCGCGAGGGGGTCTAATGAAAAACTGTTTTTT. Translated: CASARGSNEKLFF.

CDR3 nucleotides: TGTGCCAGCAGAGAGGGGGTGAGGGATGGCTACACCTTC. This encodes CASREGVRDGYTF. The chain couples TRBV12-3 or TRBV12-4 to TRBJ1-2; the D gene is possibly TRBD1 (6 bases). Trimming left V 6 bases short and J 6 bases short, with 14 bases between. The CDR3 contains 13 residues.

This clonotype was picked up one time. The chain recombines TRBV9 with TRBJ2-1; TRBD2 might be the D (7 bases). V shed 0 bases and J shed 12 bases, with 10 bases lying between them. The CDR3 is made up of 12 amino acids. The germline V gene has CDR1 SGDLS and CDR2 YYNGEE. Here the CDR3 reads CASSVGGGRQFF. The CDR3 DNA reads TGTGCCAGCAGCGTAGGCGGGGGCAGGCAGTTCTTC.

In its sample, this clonotype ranks as large (0.1 to 1%). This chain links TRBV15 with TRBJ1-4, with D possibly matching TRBD1 (5 bases). The germline CDR1 and CDR2 sequences are LNHNV and YYDKDF (reference sequence). This CDR3 has 15 amino acids. V shed 0 bases and J shed 5 bases, with 10 bases lying between them. The CDR3 DNA sequence: TGTGCCACCAGCAGAGAGGGGCAGAAAAATGAAAAACTGTTTTTT. It encodes CATSREGQKNEKLFF.

Points on this clonotype: One junction end disagrees with the germline gene, perhaps due to a read error. The rearrangement joins TRBV7-7 to TRBJ2-7; D is possibly TRBD1 (6 bases). Germline V lookup: CDR1 SSHAT, CDR2 FNYEAQ (reference sequence). This CDR3 contains 14 residues. CDR3 DNA: TGTGCTAGCAGCCCGGACAGAGACGACTACGAGCAGTACTTC. Protein: CASSPDRDDYEQYF.

With respect to this clonotype: One end of the junction varies from germline; a read error may be responsible. The chain joins TRBV5-1 to TRBJ1-1; D remains ambiguous. CDR3 size: 15 residues. The germline CDR1 and CDR2 sequences are SGHRS and YFSETQ. The CDR3: CVSSLGPPTERQAFF. CDR3 DNA: TGCGTCAGCAGCTTGGGCCCCCCCACGGAGAGGCAGGCTTTCTTT.

A word on this clonotype: A junction end diverges from the germline sequence, so it may reflect a read error. The J gene is TRBJ1-6, the V gene TRBV4-1; possibly TRBD1 for D (5 bases). The germline gives CDR1 MGHRA, CDR2 YSYEKL. The CDR3 is 15 amino acids. DNA of the CDR3: TGCGCCAGCAGTCAAGGGGTACGGTTAAATTCACCCCTCCACTTT. This gives the protein CASSQGVRLNSPLHF.

This clonotype came up many times. This sequence joins TRBV20-1 and TRBJ2-5, with unresolved D. Trimming stripped 6 bases from V and 5 bases from J, with 10 bases between. The CDR3 consists of 11 residues. The germline CDR1 and CDR2 sequences are DFQATT and SNEGSKA (reference sequence). The CDR3 reads CSAHTSETQYF. CDR3 in DNA: TGCAGTGCACATACCTCGGAGACCCAGTACTTC.

This clonotype was counted at least ten times. The V and J genes are TRBV19 and TRBJ1-2, with D perhaps matching TRBD1 (5 bases). Germline V gene sequence: CDR1 LNHDA, CDR2 SQIVND (reference sequence). This CDR3 is built from 18 residues. The V end was cut by 0 bases, the J end by 3 bases, with 20 bases between. DNA for the CDR3: TGTGCCAGTAGTATAGATCTTGCGACAGCCCCCTTGGACTATGGCTACACCTTC. This codes for CASSIDLATAPLDYGYTF.

The V call is TRBV10-3, the J call TRBJ1-6; D is possibly TRBD1 (5 bases). Germline CDR1 ENHRY, CDR2 SYGVKD. The CDR3 is 14 amino acids. V was shortened by 10 bases and J by 5 bases, with 15 bases between the two germline ends. DNA for the CDR3: TGTGCCACCCAGGGTAGAGTCGATAATTCACCCCTCCACTTT. It translates to CATQGRVDNSPLHF.

The genes are TRBV20-1 and TRBJ2-3; 9 bases map to TRBD2. The CDR3 totals 14 residues. V lost 6 bases and J lost 7; bases outside the gene matches: 11. Germline values: CDR1 DFQATT, CDR2 SNEGSKA (reference sequence). The CDR3 sequence is CSAPPEAGGNTQYF. The CDR3 DNA follows: TGCAGTGCCCCTCCAGAGGCGGGGGGGAATACGCAGTATTTT.

This clonotype came up many times. The chain recombines TRBV28 with TRBJ2-7; 10 positions match TRBD1. This CDR3 spans 17 amino acids. Germline V CDR1 and CDR2: MDHEN, SYDVKM. V lost 6 bases, J lost 5 bases, and 16 bases stayed unmatched. CDR3 residues: CASRRKVIRDRGHEQYF. The CDR3, as DNA: TGTGCCAGCAGAAGAAAAGTGATCCGGGACAGGGGTCACGAGCAGTACTTC.

This clonotype was counted a few times. Possible read error: a much larger clone is one base away. This chain connects TRBV19 to TRBJ1-1, with TRBD1 matching over 11 bases. Germline lookup yields CDR1 LNHDA and CDR2 SQIVND (reference sequence). The V segment lost 5 bases and the J segment 5 bases; nucleotides outside the gene matches: 19. This CDR3 has 19 residues. The CDR3 protein is CASSFSLRTGTGGETEAFF. The CDR3 DNA follows: TGTGCCAGTAGTTTTTCCCTCCGAACCGGGACAGGGGGAGAGACTGAAGCTTTCTTT.

This clonotype was recorded at least ten times. The rearrangement uses TRBV25-1 and TRBJ2-1, with D possibly matching TRBD2 (5 bases). With 6 bases removed from V and 10 bases from J, the gap between germline ends came to 16 bases. The CDR3 covers 13 residues. Germline V CDR1 and CDR2: MGHDK, SYGVNS. CDR3 region: CASSASPGYEQFF. In DNA form, the CDR3 reads TGTGCCAGCAGCGCCTCGCCGGGGTACGAGCAGTTCTTC.